This T cell receptor beta chain appears in the sequencing data of a study of OX40 agonist ivuxolimab in advanced cancers. Broadly, across the study: The costimulatory receptor OX40 (CD134) was targeted by ivuxolimab, a fully human IgG2 agonistic monoclonal antibody. The dose-escalation cohort was almost 85% male with a mean age of around 64 years, ranging from roughly 23 to 80. Of the approximately 50 dose-escalation patients, hepatocellular carcinoma was present in roughly 19, melanoma in roughly 15, renal cell carcinoma in 9 and head and neck cancer in 9. Prior anti-PD-1, anti-PD-L1 or anti-CTLA-4 therapy was permitted, and 30% to 50% of dose-escalation patients had received checkpoint inhibitors. Three dose-escalation patients achieved partial responses, one with hepatocellular carcinoma and two with cutaneous melanoma. Peripheral TCRbeta sequencing aimed to test whether ivuxolimab altered TCR sequence diversity and caused clonal T-cell expansion. The paper covers the monotherapy dose-escalation part of the phase I ivuxolimab trial, which included N of about 50 patients. Intravenous ivuxolimab was administered to patients every 2 weeks at six dose levels: 0.01, 0.1, 0.3, 1.5, 3 and 10 mg/kg. The study at large found these results: Low levels of normalized T-cell clonal expansion were also seen in some patients who did not respond. After ivuxolimab, expanded clones were on average more numerous among CD8+ T cells than among CD4+ T cells. Clonal expansion of both CD4+ and CD8+ blood T cells was observed from baseline to week 6 at doses 0.1 to 3.0 mg/kg. In partial responders in the 0.1-3.0 mg/kg groups, normalized peripheral clonal expansion was found to be among the lowest, especially among CD8+ T cells. Antigen specificity was not determined for the clonally expanded peripheral T cells.

V sheds 0 bases and J sheds 4 bases, leaving 13 bases between their ends. From the cysteine up to the phenylalanine, the CDR3 has a length of 16 residues. The retained sequence is limited to the CDR3, 48 bases, with the frame set at the first base. The germline V gene provides CDR1 SGHRS and CDR2 YFSETQ. A note on this clone: What antigen it recognizes has not been identified. Base qualities are not recorded, but no much larger clone differs from it by a single base.

To sequence the TCRbeta CDR3 region, genomic DNA was isolated from the sorted cells. The immunoSEQ Assay was used to sequence the TCRbeta CDR3 regions. TCRdb obtained this table from immuneACCESS and retained in-frame rearrangements with V and J assigned. These tables miss some clones; where compared with another copy, unresolved V genes account for less than half of the shortfall, and the remainder is unexplained. The sample records about 47,000 clones, 87% of which are singletons. The ten most abundant clones make up about 14% of the sample. The trial excluded patients who had a history of autoimmune disease or were on systemic immunosuppression. In every dose cohort, peripheral blood was drawn for TCR sequencing at baseline, cycle 4 day 1, and cycle 7 day 1. The samples were drawn from a first-in-human, open-label, multicenter phase I dose-escalation trial of ivuxolimab. The trial enrolled adults with locally advanced or metastatic head and neck squamous cell, hepatocellular, melanoma or renal cell carcinoma. Before TCR sequencing, CD4+ and CD8+ T cells were separately sorted from peripheral blood.

This receptor chain uses TRBV5-1 and TRBJ2-2; confidence is insufficient to name the D gene. The sample here was CD4+ or CD8+ T cells sorted from blood, taken in a trial of the OX40 agonist ivuxolimab. This receptor was taken from an adult with an advanced solid tumor such as melanoma, head and neck, liver or kidney cancer. The sequenced DNA is TGCGCCAGCAGCTTGGATTCCCGGGTCGGCACCGGGGAGCTGTTTTTT. Translated, this is CASSLDSRVGTGELFF.